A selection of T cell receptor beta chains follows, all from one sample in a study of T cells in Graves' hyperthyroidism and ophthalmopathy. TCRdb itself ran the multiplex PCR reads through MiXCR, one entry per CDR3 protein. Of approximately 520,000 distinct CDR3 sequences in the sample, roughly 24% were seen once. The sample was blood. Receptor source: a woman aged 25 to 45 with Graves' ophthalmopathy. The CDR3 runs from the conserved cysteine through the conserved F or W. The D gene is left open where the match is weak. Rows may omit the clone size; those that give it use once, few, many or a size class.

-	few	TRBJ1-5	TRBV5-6	TGTGCCAGCAGCTTCGGGGCAGATAGTCAGCCCCAGCATTTT	CASSFGADSQPQHF
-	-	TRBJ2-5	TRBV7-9	TGTGCCTTGGGGGAGACCCAGTACTTC	CALGETQYF
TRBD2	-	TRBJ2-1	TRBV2	TGTGCCAGCAGTGAATGGGGTGGGACTAGCGGGGAGCAGTTCTTC	CASSEWGGTSGEQFF
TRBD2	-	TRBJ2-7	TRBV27	TGTGCCAGCAGTTACGGGGGGGAGCCGTACGAGCAGTACTTC	CASSYGGEPYEQYF
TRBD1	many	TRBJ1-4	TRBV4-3	TGCGCCAGCAGCCAGGGACAGGGTGCAGAAAAACTGTTTTTT	CASSQGQGAEKLFF
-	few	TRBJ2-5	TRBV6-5	TGTGCCAGCAGTTACCCCCCGAGCCTACAAGAGACCCAGTACTTC	CASSYPPSLQETQYF
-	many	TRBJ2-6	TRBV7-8	TGTGCCAGCAGCTTAATCGGGCTCTCTGGGGCCAACGTCCTGACTTTC	CASSLIGLSGANVLTF
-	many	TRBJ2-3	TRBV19	TGTGCCAGTAGGCCGGGGGAGAGCACAGATACGCAGTATTTT	CASRPGESTDTQYF
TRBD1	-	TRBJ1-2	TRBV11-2	TGTGCCAGCAGCACTCTGACAGGGACCACCTATGGCTACACCTTC	CASSTLTGTTYGYTF
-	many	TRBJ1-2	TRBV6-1	TGTGCCACTACGGGACTAGAAAACTATGGCTACACCTTC	CATTGLENYGYTF
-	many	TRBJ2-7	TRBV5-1	TGCGCCAGCAGCTTTCCCCAGGGGGGAACGGACGAGCAGTACTTC	CASSFPQGGTDEQYF
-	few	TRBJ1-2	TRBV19	TGTGCCAGTAGTGTATTTGCTGCAGGGAACTATGGCTACACCTTC	CASSVFAAGNYGYTF
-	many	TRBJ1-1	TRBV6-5	TGTGCCAGCAGTTACTCGTACCCTCGGGGGTTCACTGAAGCTTTCTTT	CASSYSYPRGFTEAFF
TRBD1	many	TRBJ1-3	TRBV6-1	TGTGCCAGCAGGGGTCCCGGGACAGGGTTTGGAAACACCATATATTTT	CASRGPGTGFGNTIYF
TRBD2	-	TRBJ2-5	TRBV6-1	TGTGCCAGCAGTGACGATCGCGGGGGGGAGACCCAGTACTTC	CASSDDRGGETQYF
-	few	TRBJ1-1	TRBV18	TGTGCCAGCTCACCTTCCGGCGGGGATAACACCATGAACACTGAAGCTTTCTTT	CASSPSGGDNTMNTEAFF
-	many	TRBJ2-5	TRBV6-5	TGTGCCAGCTCATACGGGGGGCGGGAGACCCAGTACTTC	CASSYGGRETQYF
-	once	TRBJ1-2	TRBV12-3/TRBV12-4	TGTGCCAGCAGTTTTCGACACCTCCTTGTTGAGAATGGCTACACCTTC	CASSFRHLLVENGYTF
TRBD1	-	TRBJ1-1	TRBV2	TGTGCCAGCAGTGAACAGGGACAGGGGAACACTGAAGCTTTCTTT	CASSEQGQGNTEAFF
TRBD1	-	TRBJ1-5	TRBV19	TGTGCCAGTAGTATCGGCCATCGGCGGGGGGACAGAGGCAATCAGCCCCAGCATTTT	CASSIGHRRGDRGNQPQHF
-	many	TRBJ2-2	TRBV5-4	TGTGCCAGCAGCTCAACCTGGACAGCCACCACCGGGGAGCTGTTTTTT	CASSSTWTATTGELFF
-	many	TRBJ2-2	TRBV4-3	TGCGCCAGCAGCCAAGATACAACAGGGCCCGGGGAGCTGTTTTTT	CASSQDTTGPGELFF